What follows are 18 T cell receptor beta chains derived from one specimen sequenced in a study of blood T cell repertoires in COVID-19. The protocol was immunoSEQ multiplex PCR, while the TCRdb copy is restricted to in-frame clones and leaves out a portion. The table shows 270,000 or so clones, with roughly 90% occurring only once. Material: peripheral blood. The receptors come from a man aged 35 to 55 with acute or convalescent COVID-19.

This chain connects TRBV5-4 to TRBJ1-4, with D possibly TRBD1 on 5 matching bases. Germline CDR1 is SGHNT and CDR2 is YYREEE (reference sequence). The CDR3 consists of 15 residues. The ends were cut back, 4 bases at V and 3 bases at J, with 13 bases in the middle. The CDR3 spells CASSAGRGANEKLFF. DNA for the CDR3: TGTGCCAGCAGCGCAGGCCGGGGGGCTAATGAAAAACTGTTTTTT. The variable domain in full, completed from reference TRBV5-4 and TRBJ1-4, reads ETGVTQSPTHLIKTRGQQVTLRCSSQSGHNTVSWYQQALGQGPQFIFQYYREEENGRGNFPPRFSGLQFPNYSSELNVNALELDDSALYLCASSAGRGANEKLFFGSGTQLSVL.

The rearrangement links TRBV19 to TRBJ2-1; D is unresolved. The germline gives CDR1 LNHDA, CDR2 SQIVND (reference sequence). The V and J ends lost 3 bases and 1 base respectively, with 13 bases between them. The CDR3 runs 16 residues. Here the CDR3 reads CASSITSTGSYNEQFF. The DNA for the CDR3 is TGTGCCAGTAGTATTACCTCCACCGGGTCCTACAATGAGCAGTTCTTC.

V is TRBV5-1 and J is TRBJ1-2, with 9 bases identical to TRBD1. Per the germline V gene, CDR1 is SGHRS and CDR2 is YFSETQ. This CDR3 contains 14 residues. The V segment lost 3 bases and the J segment 8 bases; nucleotides outside the gene matches: 8. CDR3 amino acids: CASSSTGGSRGYTF. CDR3 coding DNA: TGCGCCAGCAGCTCAACAGGGGGCTCGCGCGGCTACACCTTC. Full variable domain (rest looked up from reference TRBV5-1 and TRBJ1-2): KAGVTQTPRYLIKTRGQQVTLSCSPISGHRSVSWYQQTPGQGLQFLFEYFSETQRNKGNFPGRFSGRQFSNSRSEMNVSTLELGDSALYLCASSSTGGSRGYTFGSGTRLTVV.

This clone has just a few counts. V usage is TRBV7-2 and J usage is TRBJ1-3; 9 bases line up with TRBD1. The ends lost 8 bases at V and 5 bases at J; junction bases unmatched: 7. Germline V gene data show CDR1 as SGHTA and CDR2 as FQGNSA. CDR3 length equals 14 residues. The DNA of the CDR3 is TGTGCCAGCGGACCCGGGACAGGGAGAAACACCATATATTTT. Amino acid sequence: CASGPGTGRNTIYF. Based on the CDR3 plus reference TRBV7-2 and TRBJ1-3, the full variable domain is GAGVSQSPSNKVTEKGKDVELRCDPISGHTALYWYRQSLGQGLEFLIYFQGNSAPDKSGLPSDRFSAERTGGSVSTLTIQRTQQEDSAVYLCASGPGTGRNTIYFGEGSWLTVV.

V is TRBV30 and J is TRBJ2-7; 7 bases map to TRBD1. From germline, CDR1 is GTSNPN and CDR2 SVGIG (reference sequence). The CDR3 loop spans 13 amino acids. The V gene end was trimmed by 0 bases and the J gene end by 5 bases; junction bases not matched to a gene: 4. CDR3 sequence: CAWSVQGIHEQYF. The CDR3 region has the DNA TGTGCCTGGAGTGTACAGGGGATCCACGAGCAGTACTTC.

This chain links TRBV10-3 with TRBJ1-6; TRBD1 is a possible D gene (6 bases). V shed 6 bases and J shed 10 bases, with 10 bases lying between them. Germline values: CDR1 ENHRY, CDR2 SYGVKD. The CDR3 totals 12 residues. This chain's CDR3 is CAIRGTQSPLHF. The CDR3 DNA sequence: TGTGCCATCAGGGGGACACAGTCACCCCTCCACTTT.

This chain joins TRBV5-6 and TRBJ1-1; 7 positions match TRBD1. CDR1 SGHDT and CDR2 YYEEEE come from the germline V gene. J lost 5 bases, V lost 0 bases, and 4 bases had no gene match. The CDR3 runs to 14 residues. The DNA for the CDR3 is TGTGCCAGCAGCTTGGACAGGGGTTGGACTGAAGCTTTCTTT. This gives the protein CASSLDRGWTEAFF.

The chain carries TRBV9 and TRBJ2-1; the match to TRBD1 covers 7 bases. Germline CDR1 and CDR2: SGDLS and YYNGEE. V lost 0 bases and J lost 3; bases outside the gene matches: 3. The CDR3 contains 15 residues. The CDR3: CASSVGAGGYNEQFF. CDR3 sequence (DNA): TGTGCCAGCAGCGTAGGGGCAGGGGGCTACAATGAGCAGTTCTTC.

The V call is TRBV5-1, the J call TRBJ1-2; 9 nucleotides match TRBD1. Germline CDR1 and CDR2: SGHRS and YFSETQ. CDR3 length equals 17 residues. The V segment lost 0 bases and the J segment 0 bases; nucleotides outside the gene matches: 6. The CDR3 DNA reads as TGCGCCAGCAGCTTGGGGGACAGGGCCCGAGCTAACTATGGCTACACCTTC. Translated: CASSLGDRARANYGYTF.

The chain links TRBV6-6 to TRBJ2-7, with D unresolved. The CDR3 is made up of 14 amino acids. Deletions cut 0 bases from V and 0 bases from J, with 6 bases between. The germline CDR1 and CDR2 sequences are MNHNY and SVGAGI (reference sequence). In nucleotides, the CDR3 is TGTGCCAGCAGTTACTCGAGATTCTCCTACGAGCAGTACTTC. This codes for CASSYSRFSYEQYF.

V and J are TRBV7-2 and TRBJ2-5; possibly TRBD2 for D (5 bases). V dropped 2 bases and J dropped 5 bases, with 12 bases sitting between them. The germline gives CDR1 SGHTA, CDR2 FQGNSA. This CDR3 has 14 residues. The CDR3 protein is CASSLFGTGETQYF. The CDR3 coding sequence is TGTGCCAGCAGCTTATTCGGCACGGGGGAGACCCAGTACTTC. Full variable domain (outside the CDR3, taken from reference TRBV7-2 and TRBJ2-5): GAGVSQSPSNKVTEKGKDVELRCDPISGHTALYWYRQSLGQGLEFLIYFQGNSAPDKSGLPSDRFSAERTGGSVSTLTIQRTQQEDSAVYLCASSLFGTGETQYFGPGTRLLVL.

The V and J genes are TRBV4-1 and TRBJ1-3; D unclear. This CDR3 is 17 amino acids long. CDR1 MGHRA and CDR2 YSYEKL come from the germline V gene. The V end lost 0 bases, the J end lost 0 bases, and 12 bases lay between the germline ends. CDR3 DNA sequence: TGCGCCAGCAGCCAAGAGGGTACATGGAGCTCTGGAAACACCATATATTTT. This translates into CASSQEGTWSSGNTIYF.

The chain combines TRBV5-1 with TRBJ2-3, with a weak D call TRBD1 (6 bases). The CDR3 runs 15 residues. The germline V and J ends were trimmed by 1 base and 9 bases, with 18 bases remaining between them. Looked up from germline, CDR1 is SGHRS and CDR2 is YFSETQ. CDR3 in amino acids: CASSLLGAQVGTQYF. The CDR3 region has the DNA TGCGCCAGCAGCTTGCTGGGGGCCCAGGTTGGAACGCAGTATTTT.

This clone was recorded only once. This rearrangement joins TRBV11-2 to TRBJ1-2; 9 nucleotides line up with TRBD1. The germline gives CDR1 SGHAT, CDR2 FQNNGV. The CDR3 runs 15 residues. The trim removed 5 bases at V and 5 bases at J, leaving 9 bases unmatched. DNA for the CDR3: TGTGCCAGCAGCCTGATGGGACAGGGAGTATATGGCTACACCTTC. This encodes CASSLMGQGVYGYTF.

This chain links TRBV7-6 with TRBJ2-3; 9 bases are a match to TRBD2. The J segment lost 2 bases and the V segment lost 4 bases, leaving 13 bases of the junction unmatched. This CDR3 spans 18 amino acids. Germline lookup yields CDR1 SGHVS and CDR2 FNYEAQ. In DNA, the CDR3 is TGTGCCAGCAGCTCCAACGAGGTAGCGGGGGCCTACACAGATACGCAGTATTTT. This sequence encodes CASSSNEVAGAYTDTQYF.

The chain recombines TRBV19 with TRBJ1-3; 7 nucleotides align to TRBD1. V dropped 5 bases and J dropped 0; count of bases not matched to a gene: 4. This CDR3 is 15 amino acids long. Per germline, CDR1 LNHDA and CDR2 SQIVND (reference sequence). DNA for the CDR3: TGTGCCAGTAGTCGACAGGGCAGCTCTGGAAACACCATATATTTT. Protein sequence: CASSRQGSSGNTIYF.

This clone has a single count. The rearrangement uses TRBV7-8 and TRBJ1-2; TRBD1 is a possible D gene (6 bases). Trimming pared 5 bases from V and 3 bases from J, leaving 16 bases between. Germline-derived CDR1 and CDR2 are SGHVS and FQNEAQ. The CDR3 is 15 amino acids. The CDR3 DNA reads TGTGCCAGCAGCCCCAGGGGCCACCTTTACTATGGCTACACCTTC. It encodes CASSPRGHLYYGYTF.

The V gene is TRBV12-3 or TRBV12-4, the J gene TRBJ2-1, with 9 bases that match TRBD1. The CDR3 length is 13 residues. After removal of 7 bases from V and 5 bases from J, the junction contained 3 bases not matched to a gene. CDR3 in amino acids: CASTGTGNNEQFF. The CDR3 DNA is TGTGCCAGCACTGGGACAGGGAACAATGAGCAGTTCTTC.